The 5 T cell receptor beta chains below were found in one sample sequenced in a study of blood T cell repertoires in COVID-19. Repertoires were generated with immunoSEQ multiplex PCR, while TCRdb's copy carries only in-frame clones and drops some. The table lists roughly 57,000 clones, 75% to 95% of them singletons. The sequencing sample was made of peripheral blood. These receptors were collected from a man older than 75 with acute or convalescent COVID-19.

The gene calls are TRBV12-3 or TRBV12-4 and TRBJ2-5, with TRBD2 as a possible D gene (6 bases). Trimming took 6 bases from V and 5 from J, leaving 13 bases between them. The length of the CDR3 is 13 residues. The CDR3 region is CASRTGVAETQYF. CDR3 nucleotides: TGTGCCAGCAGGACGGGGGTCGCGGAGACCCAGTACTTC.

DNA of the CDR3: TGTGCCAGCAGTCTATACTATGACCGAGGGGGCTCGGGGGCTGAAGCTTTCTTT. Protein sequence: CASSLYYDRGGSGAEAFF. This chain connects TRBV6-6 to TRBJ1-1; 7 bases fit TRBD1. CDR1 and CDR2 from the germline V gene are MNHNY and SVGAGI (reference sequence). The ends lost 5 bases at V and 6 bases at J; junction bases unmatched: 21. CDR3 length: 18 residues.

This clone showed up just once. V and J are TRBV21-1 and TRBJ1-3. TRBV21-1 is a listed pseudogene. The CDR3 consists of 15 residues. CDR3 residues: CASTLARREGNTIYF. As DNA, the CDR3 is TGTGCCAGCACCCTAGCTCGGAGAGAAGGAAACACCATATATTTT.

This sequence joins TRBV28 and TRBJ2-7; 9 bases map to TRBD1. V shed 8 bases and J 2 bases; nucleotides not matched to a gene: 7. This CDR3 region has 14 residues. Per the germline V gene, CDR1 is MDHEN and CDR2 is SYDVKM. The DNA of the CDR3 is TGTGCCAGCTTCTCCGGGACAGGGACCTACGAGCAGTACTTC. It encodes CASFSGTGTYEQYF.

The rearrangement uses TRBV29-1 and TRBJ1-4; 10 nucleotides align to TRBD1. Germline assignment: CDR1 SQVTM and CDR2 ANQGSEA. The V and J ends lost 4 bases and 8 bases, in that order; junction bases with no gene match: 10. CDR3 length equals 15 residues. CDR3 loop: CSVASGTGEGEKLFF. In DNA form, the CDR3 reads TGCAGCGTTGCCTCCGGGACAGGGGAAGGAGAAAAACTGTTTTTT.